This record looks at one T cell receptor (beta chain) sequence and its context. CDR1 is DFQATT and CDR2 is SNEGSKA in the germline V gene (reference sequence). This CDR3 is built from 13 residues. The V gene lost 3 bases and the J gene lost 2 bases, with 11 bases spanning the gap. Cohort allocation depended upon clinical history that participants reported. These data belong to a study of blood T cell repertoires in COVID-19. Study context: COVID-19 samples from acute and convalescent phases originated in the United States, Italy and Spain.

Some clones are missing from TCRdb's copy, which holds only in-frame ones; the method was immunoSEQ multiplex PCR. The profile shows 300,000 to 350,000 clones, roughly 90% of them singletons. The material sequenced was PBMCs or T cells enriched from blood (not recorded which). The chain uses TRBV20-1 and TRBJ2-7; a possible D gene is TRBD1 (5 bases). This TCR was recovered from a woman between 25 and 40 years old who had been exposed to COVID-19. Written as DNA, the CDR3 is TGCAGTGCTAGTCGCCCAGGGACCTACGAGCAGTACTTC. It codes for CSASRPGTYEQYF.